The T cell receptor beta chain under discussion was sequenced for a study of cytomegalovirus exposure and HLA in healthy donors. Findings and limits, study-wide: The analysis excluded some indistinguishable V segments, including TRBV6-2 and TRBV6-3.

Primers included in the PCR were 60 Vbeta and 13 Jbeta primers. Source study methods: A later analysis counted tens of millions of unique TCR beta chains, around 10 million shared. Sequencing was performed with immunoSEQ multiplex PCR; in TCRdb, only in-frame clones are kept and a portion is missing. That table supplies the V and J calls and clone size; D and trimming were determined from the DNA. The data hold 35,000 to 45,000 clones, with about 60% observed a single time. This CDR3 comprises 14 residues. Trimming cost V 5 bases and J 9 bases, with 15 bases left between them. Germline V CDR1 and CDR2: SGHKS, YYEKEE (reference sequence). Points on this clone: Its antigen is still unknown.

This sequence joins TRBV5-5 and TRBJ2-6, with D maybe TRBD1 (6 bases). Material: PBMCs. This TCR derives from a man aged 55 to 70 in good health and CMV-seropositive. The CDR3 region is CASRVAGDHNVLTF. CDR3 DNA: TGTGCCAGCAGGGTAGCAGGGGACCACAACGTCCTGACTTTC.